The source of this T cell receptor (beta chain) is a study of cytomegalovirus exposure and HLA in healthy donors. Study background: Previous work identified roughly 120 million unique TCR beta sequences from 200 million or so T cells. Study-level points and caveats: CMV serostatus was the only immune exposure information that was available. The majority of TCR sequences were rare, yet some public TCRs appeared in many donors. In a later analysis, HLA-associated TCR beta chains were more clonally expanded than equally common others.

Germline values: CDR1 SGHRS, CDR2 YFSETQ. Trimming at V came to 6 bases and at J to 3 bases, leaving 9 bases not matched to a gene. This CDR3 region has 16 residues. The PCR was carried out with 60 Vbeta primers and 13 Jbeta primers. Sequenced by immunoSEQ multiplex PCR; TCRdb stores in-frame clones only, minus some. The profile shows approximately 150,000 clones, 80% to 85% of them singletons. Notes on this clone: Its specificity is unknown.

This chain joins TRBV5-1 and TRBJ2-6; 7 bases align to TRBD1. The receptor was derived from a man younger than 40 in good health and CMV-seronegative. Sequenced: PBMCs. The CDR3 here is CASNKDTGVGANVLTF. The CDR3 region has the DNA TGCGCCAGCAATAAAGACACAGGGGTTGGGGCCAACGTCCTGACTTTC.